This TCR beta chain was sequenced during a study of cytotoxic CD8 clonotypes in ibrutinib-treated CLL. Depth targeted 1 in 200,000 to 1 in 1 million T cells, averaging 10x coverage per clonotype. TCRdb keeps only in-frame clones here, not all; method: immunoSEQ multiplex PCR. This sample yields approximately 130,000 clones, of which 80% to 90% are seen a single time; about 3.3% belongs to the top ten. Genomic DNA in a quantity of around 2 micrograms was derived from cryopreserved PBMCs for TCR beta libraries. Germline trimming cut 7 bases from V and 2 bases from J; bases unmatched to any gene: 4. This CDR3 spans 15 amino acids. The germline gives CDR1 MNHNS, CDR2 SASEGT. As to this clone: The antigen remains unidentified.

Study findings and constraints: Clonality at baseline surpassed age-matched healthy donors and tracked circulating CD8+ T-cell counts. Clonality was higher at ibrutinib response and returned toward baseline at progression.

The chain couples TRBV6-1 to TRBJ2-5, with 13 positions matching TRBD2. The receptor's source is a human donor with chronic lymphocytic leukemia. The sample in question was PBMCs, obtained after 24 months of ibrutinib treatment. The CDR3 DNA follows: TGTGCCAGCACTGGGACTAGCGGGGCGCAAGAGACCCAGTACTTC. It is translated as CASTGTSGAQETQYF.